A single sample gave rise to the 24 T cell receptor beta chains below, sequenced in a study of low-dose radiotherapy and immunotherapy resistance in tumors. Specified time point: after trial treatment. The treatment denotes: LDRT plus nivolumab, ipilimumab, low-dose cyclophosphamide and aspirin (RACIN trial). Covering alpha and beta chains, TRAV- and TRBV-specific primers were used for the first-strand cDNA. With a constant-region primer and a V-primer adapter, TCRs were subjected to roughly 18 PCR cycles of amplification. TCRdb re-analysed the reads in MiXCR, keeping a single row per CDR3 protein. The sample records roughly 90,000 distinct CDR3 sequences, approximately 22% being singletons. The sample here was PBMCs, taken after low-dose radiotherapy plus immunotherapy. Receptor source: a female donor with ovarian cancer.

This chain joins TRBV12-3 or TRBV12-4 and TRBJ1-2; no definite D call. The CDR3 is 13 residues long. Trimming took off 8 bases at V and 7 bases at J, with 17 bases between the two ends. CDR3 bases: TGTGCCAGCCAGGACGGGAACTTGGGTGGCTACACCTTC. Amino acids: CASQDGNLGGYTF.

This clonotype was detected ten times or more. This chain joins TRBV24-1 and TRBJ2-1; a weak D match, TRBD1 (5 bases). V gave up 5 bases and J gave up 6 bases, with 13 bases separating them. CDR1 is KGHDR and CDR2 is SFDVKD in the germline V gene. The CDR3 is made up of 14 amino acids. For the CDR3, the DNA is TGTGCCACCAGTGGGCCCCCAGGGTTCAATGAGCAGTTCTTC. Translating it yields CATSGPPGFNEQFF.

This clonotype was seen many times. The rearrangement links TRBV29-1 to TRBJ2-3; D remains ambiguous. Trimming took off 4 bases at V and 2 bases at J, with 10 bases between the two ends. The CDR3 consists of 13 residues. Per the germline V gene, CDR1 is SQVTM and CDR2 is ANQGSEA. The CDR3, as DNA: TGCAGCGTTGGTGCTTCCACCACAGATACGCAGTATTTT. This codes for CSVGASTTDTQYF.

This clonotype was counted ten times or more. V usage is TRBV24-1 and J usage is TRBJ2-2; 9 bases fit TRBD2. Looked up from germline, CDR1 is KGHDR and CDR2 is SFDVKD. Trimming removed 4 bases from V and 2 bases from J; junction bases left unmatched: 7. The CDR3 extends over 17 amino acids. DNA for the CDR3: TGTGCCACCAGTGAGGCTAGCGGGACCCCAAACACCGGGGAGCTGTTTTTT. This codes for CATSEASGTPNTGELFF.

In this sample, this clonotype turned up many times. This chain joins TRBV10-1 and TRBJ2-3; TRBD2 aligns across 12 bases. V shed 2 bases and J 6 bases; nucleotides not matched to a gene: 3. The CDR3 covers 15 residues. Looked up from germline, CDR1 is WNHNN and CDR2 is SYGVQD (reference sequence). The CDR3 here is CASSEGLAGNDTQYF. The CDR3 nucleotides read TGCGCCAGCAGTGAGGGACTAGCGGGAAATGATACGCAGTATTTT.

This clonotype has at least ten counts. This chain joins TRBV20-1 and TRBJ2-5; D gene unclear. V was trimmed by 6 bases and J by 5 bases, leaving 19 bases between them. The CDR3 consists of 14 residues. CDR1 DFQATT and CDR2 SNEGSKA come from the germline V gene (reference sequence). The CDR3 loop is CSAPNTGRAETQYF. CDR3 nucleotide sequence: TGCAGTGCCCCAAACACCGGCCGGGCGGAGACCCAGTACTTC.

This clonotype appeared many times. This chain connects TRBV7-8 to TRBJ2-7; D possibly corresponds to TRBD2 (5 bases). Trimming shortened V by 2 bases and J by 7 bases, and 18 bases separated the two germline ends. Germline CDR1 reads SGHVS; CDR2 reads FQNEAQ. CDR3 length: 15 residues. In DNA form, the CDR3 reads TGTGCCAGCAGCTTATTAGCGCTGGCGGCCGGGGAGCAGTACTTC. Protein product: CASSLLALAAGEQYF.

The table lists this clonotype with many counts. The V gene is TRBV6-6, the J gene TRBJ1-2; D unresolved. The V end lost 2 bases, the J end lost 2 bases, and 6 bases lay between the germline ends. Germline V lookup: CDR1 MNHNY, CDR2 SVGAGI (reference sequence). The CDR3 covers 13 residues. The CDR3 DNA reads as TGTGCCAGCAGTTACATGGACAACTATGGCTACACCTTC. This encodes CASSYMDNYGYTF.

This clonotype was seen ten or more times. This chain connects TRBV5-5 to TRBJ1-5; D remains ambiguous. The CDR3 sequence is 15 residues long. The V end was cut by 0 bases, the J end by 3 bases, with 10 bases between. Germline V gene data show CDR1 as SGHKS and CDR2 as YYEKEE (reference sequence). The CDR3 sequence is CASSLAGSINQPQHF. The CDR3 region has the DNA TGTGCCAGCAGCTTGGCCGGATCTATCAATCAGCCCCAGCATTTT.

This clonotype was counted at least ten times. The V and J genes are TRBV29-1 and TRBJ2-7; TRBD2 matches at 9 bases. This CDR3 comprises 15 residues. V was clipped by 4 bases and J by 3 bases; unmatched bases: 10. Germline V gene sequence: CDR1 SQVTM, CDR2 ANQGSEA. The CDR3 spells CSVAKLAGLNYEQYF. In DNA, the CDR3 is TGCAGCGTTGCTAAGCTAGCGGGACTGAACTACGAGCAGTACTTC.

This clonotype was recorded many times. This chain uses TRBV30 with TRBJ1-1, with a weak D call TRBD1 (6 bases). Trimming took off 7 bases at V and 1 base at J, with 10 bases between the two ends. CDR3 size: 12 residues. Germline V CDR1 and CDR2: GTSNPN, SVGIG (reference sequence). This CDR3 is CASGQTNTEAFF. In nucleotides, the CDR3 is TGTGCCTCCGGACAGACGAACACTGAAGCTTTCTTT.

The genes are TRBV6-2 or TRBV6-3 and TRBJ2-1; maybe TRBD1 (6 bases). CDR1 MNHEY and CDR2 SVGEGT come from the germline V gene. V was clipped by 5 bases and J by 10 bases, with 21 bases between them. The CDR3 loop spans 15 amino acids. CDR3 sequence (DNA): TGTGCCAGCAGTGTAGACAGGTCGAGCGGCAGCGAGCAGTTCTTC. Its protein is CASSVDRSSGSEQFF.

Turning to this clonotype: This may be a read error, as it is one base from a much larger clone. The chain couples TRBV9 to TRBJ1-4; no firm D call. CDR3 length equals 17 residues. The V gene lost 4 bases and the J gene lost 6 bases, with 22 bases spanning the gap. Germline V CDR1 and CDR2: SGDLS, YYNGEE. CDR3: CASSPSLRPDGDEKLFF. The CDR3, as DNA: TGTGCCAGCAGCCCCAGCTTAAGACCGGATGGTGATGAAAAACTGTTTTTT.

The sample holds many counts of this clonotype. This chain connects TRBV5-5 to TRBJ2-7; TRBD1 aligns across 9 bases. Trimming at V came to 4 bases and at J to 5 bases, leaving 10 bases not matched to a gene. There are 15 residues in the CDR3. CDR1 is SGHKS and CDR2 is YYEKEE in the germline V gene (reference sequence). The CDR3 DNA is TGTGCCAGCAGCGCACAGGGGGCGTCTTTCGACGAGCAGTACTTC. It encodes CASSAQGASFDEQYF.

This clonotype was picked up a small number of times. V usage is TRBV5-1 and J usage is TRBJ1-1; 7 positions match TRBD1. V shed 4 bases, J shed 4 bases, and the junction held 4 bases outside the gene matches. CDR1 SGHRS and CDR2 YFSETQ come from the germline V gene. The CDR3 has 13 residues. The CDR3 DNA reads TGCGCCAGCAGCAGGACAGGCGGCACTGAAGCTTTCTTT. Translation: CASSRTGGTEAFF.

The chain carries TRBV12-3 or TRBV12-4 and TRBJ1-1; TRBD1 is a possible D gene (6 bases). Trimming took off 3 bases at V and 3 bases at J, with 11 bases between the two ends. The CDR3 is made up of 14 amino acids. CDR3 in DNA: TGTGCCAGCAGTTTGGGGGGCGCATACACTGAAGCTTTCTTT. Encoded protein: CASSLGGAYTEAFF.

This clonotype has ten or more counts. This chain connects TRBV12-3 or TRBV12-4 to TRBJ1-1, with TRBD1 matching over 8 bases. This CDR3 is 14 amino acids long. The V gene end was trimmed by 1 base and the J gene end by 4 bases; junction bases not matched to a gene: 2. The CDR3 spells CASSLVQGATEAFF. The CDR3 DNA is TGTGCCAGCAGTTTAGTGCAGGGGGCCACTGAAGCTTTCTTT.

For this clonotype: Given a much more abundant clone one base away, this may be a read error. The chain carries TRBV7-9 and TRBJ1-2; D not certain. The CDR3 is made up of 14 amino acids. V lost 1 base and J 3 bases, leaving 9 bases between the germline ends. Germline CDR1 is SEHNR and CDR2 is FQNEAQ (reference sequence). The CDR3 coding sequence is TGTGCCAGCAGCTTAGATGGGAGAGACTATGGCTACACCTTC. It codes for CASSLDGRDYGYTF.

In its sample, this clonotype was seen many times. V gene TRBV28 combines with J gene TRBJ1-5, with D tentatively TRBD1 (5 bases). CDR1 and CDR2 (germline): MDHEN, SYDVKM. The CDR3 has 15 residues. Trimming took off 5 bases at V and 6 bases at J, with 17 bases between the two ends. The CDR3 protein is CASSTYHLGGQPQHF. In DNA, the CDR3 is TGTGCCAGCAGTACCTACCACCTGGGGGGTCAGCCCCAGCATTTT.

This clonotype was seen repeatedly, ten times or more. This chain links TRBV10-3 with TRBJ1-1; D remains unclear. The CDR3 is 12 residues long. Germline V CDR1 and CDR2: ENHRY, SYGVKD. Trimming left V 6 bases short and J 7 bases short, with 12 bases between. CDR3 region: CAIRRAGGEAFF. In DNA, the CDR3 is TGTGCCATCAGGCGGGCAGGTGGTGAAGCTTTCTTT.

This clonotype was counted at least ten times. V usage is TRBV9 and J usage is TRBJ2-3, with 7 bases identical to TRBD2. Trimming at V came to 4 bases and at J to 2 bases, leaving 19 bases not matched to a gene. The CDR3 extends over 19 amino acids. Germline CDR1 and CDR2: SGDLS and YYNGEE. CDR3 region: CASSSRVGGGTTFTDTQYF. DNA for the CDR3: TGTGCCAGCAGCTCCCGGGTGGGGGGGGGGACGACCTTCACAGATACGCAGTATTTT.

CDR3 sequence reads: CASSQDKWGLADYEQYF. CDR3 DNA: TGTGCCAGCAGCCAGGACAAGTGGGGACTAGCGGACTACGAGCAGTACTTC. The chain joins TRBV28 to TRBJ2-7; 11 bases map to TRBD2. Germline V gene data show CDR1 as MDHEN and CDR2 as SYDVKM. V lost 6 bases, J lost 3 bases, and 13 bases stayed unmatched. CDR3 size: 17 residues.

This clonotype was observed at least ten times. V usage is TRBV7-2 and J usage is TRBJ2-2; weak D call: TRBD2 (6 bases). The CDR3 is 14 amino acids. Germline CDR1 is SGHTA and CDR2 is FQGNSA. Trimming took off 5 bases at V and 7 bases at J, with 14 bases between the two ends. Here the CDR3 reads CASSVSGSGGELFF. The CDR3 region has the DNA TGTGCCAGCAGCGTGAGCGGGTCGGGCGGGGAGCTGTTTTTT. Full variable domain (missing parts from reference TRBV7-2 and TRBJ2-2): GAGVSQSPSNKVTEKGKDVELRCDPISGHTALYWYRQSLGQGLEFLIYFQGNSAPDKSGLPSDRFSAERTGGSVSTLTIQRTQQEDSAVYLCASSVSGSGGELFFGEGSRLTVL.

There are many counts of this clonotype. This chain joins TRBV20-1 and TRBJ2-1; the D is unclear. From germline, CDR1 is DFQATT and CDR2 SNEGSKA (reference sequence). V was trimmed by 6 bases and J by 2 bases, leaving 11 bases between them. The CDR3 has 13 amino acids. The CDR3 sequence: CSAQRKAYNEQFF. CDR3 sequence (DNA): TGCAGTGCCCAACGGAAAGCCTACAATGAGCAGTTCTTC.